Below, 16 T cell receptor beta chains from the same sample are listed, as sequenced in a study of blood T cell repertoires in COVID-19. Method: immunoSEQ multiplex PCR; TCRdb's copy keeps in-frame clones and lacks some. Here the sample spans 110,000 to 150,000 clones, 75% to 90% being singletons. Sequenced input: peripheral blood. These receptors originate from a woman in her sixties or seventies with active COVID-19.

The V and J genes are TRBV3-1 (or the pseudogene TRBV3-2) and TRBJ2-3, with 10 bases identical to TRBD2. The V and J ends lost 2 bases and 1 base, in that order; junction bases with no gene match: 12. Germline lookup yields CDR1 LGHDT and CDR2 YNNKEL (reference sequence). This CDR3 has 19 amino acids. The CDR3 spells CASSQPGASGSGGTDTQYF. DNA of the CDR3: TGTGCCAGCAGCCAACCTGGGGCTAGCGGGAGTGGGGGCACAGATACGCAGTATTTT.

V usage is TRBV18 and J usage is TRBJ2-5; D is perhaps TRBD1 (7 bases). From germline, CDR1 is KGHSH and CDR2 LQKENI. Trimming left V 0 bases short and J 7 bases short, with 12 bases between. This CDR3 has 14 amino acids. This chain's CDR3 is CASSPPSQGGTQYF. As DNA, the CDR3 is TGTGCCAGCTCACCACCGTCCCAGGGGGGGACCCAGTACTTC.

The chain combines TRBV28 with TRBJ2-3; D might be TRBD1 (5 bases). CDR1 is MDHEN and CDR2 is SYDVKM in the germline V gene. This CDR3 has 15 residues. V was pared by 5 bases and J by 3 bases, with 15 bases between. CDR3 sequence: CASSGSTVSTDTQYF. The CDR3 DNA reads TGTGCCAGCAGTGGGTCGACAGTTTCTACAGATACGCAGTATTTT.

The V call is TRBV5-6, the J call TRBJ1-4; the match to TRBD1 covers 8 bases. From germline, CDR1 is SGHDT and CDR2 YYEEEE. The CDR3 contains 15 residues. V lost 0 bases and J lost 5; bases outside the gene matches: 3. The CDR3 DNA follows: TGTGCCAGCAGCTTGGACCAGGGGGCAAATGAAAAACTGTTTTTT. Its translation: CASSLDQGANEKLFF.

The CDR3 coding sequence is TGTGCCAGCAGCCAAGGCGACTACAGCACAGATACGCAGTATTTT. Amino acid sequence: CASSQGDYSTDTQYF. This chain links TRBV3-1 (or the pseudogene TRBV3-2) with TRBJ2-3; D may be TRBD2 (5 bases). The CDR3 spans 15 residues. Between the trimmed V and J ends, which lost 1 base and 0 bases, there was a span of 8 bases. The germline CDR1 and CDR2 sequences are LGHDT and YNNKEL (reference sequence).

The chain carries TRBV28 and TRBJ1-2, with D hard to call. Trimming removed 6 bases at V and 0 bases at J, with 26 bases between. The CDR3 totals 19 residues. Germline V lookup: CDR1 MDHEN, CDR2 SYDVKM. The CDR3 region is CASSGEYSVGRLANYGYTF. DNA of the CDR3: TGTGCCAGCAGCGGGGAATACTCAGTGGGCAGGTTAGCTAACTATGGCTACACCTTC.

This chain joins TRBV3-1 (or the pseudogene TRBV3-2) and TRBJ2-1; D ambiguous. Germline CDR1 is LGHDT and CDR2 is YNNKEL (reference sequence). The CDR3 loop spans 13 amino acids. The V end lost 4 bases, the J end lost 7 bases, and 11 bases lay between the germline ends. The CDR3 loop is CASSPPIGNEQFF. Here the CDR3 DNA reads TGTGCCAGCAGCCCCCCGATCGGGAATGAGCAGTTCTTC.

This chain links TRBV28 with TRBJ2-7; TRBD1 aligns across 8 bases. Germline V lookup: CDR1 MDHEN, CDR2 SYDVKM. The CDR3 has 15 residues. Trimming took 8 bases from V and 4 from J; bases not matched to a gene: 13. CDR3 sequence: CASGSPGQGLYEQYF. CDR3 DNA: TGTGCCAGCGGGTCGCCAGGACAGGGATTGTACGAGCAGTACTTC.

Notes on this clone: Other DNA sequences from this sample encode an identical CDR3 as well. This sequence joins TRBV19 and TRBJ2-3; no clear D gene. Germline V gives CDR1 LNHDA, CDR2 SQIVND (reference sequence). With 3 bases removed from V and 1 base from J, the gap between germline ends came to 8 bases. The CDR3 runs to 14 residues. The CDR3 DNA is TGTGCCAGTAGTATTGGGCAGGGCACAGATACGCAGTATTTT. As protein: CASSIGQGTDTQYF.

The V and J genes are TRBV19 and TRBJ2-2; D unresolved. The CDR3 runs to 13 residues. V was clipped by 3 bases and J by 7 bases, with 9 bases between them. Germline CDR1 reads LNHDA; CDR2 reads SQIVND (reference sequence). Here the CDR3 reads CASSMGPGGELFF. Here the CDR3 DNA reads TGTGCCAGTAGTATGGGTCCGGGCGGGGAGCTGTTTTTT.

Regarding this clone: The same CDR3 also results from other DNA sequences found in this sample. The rearrangement links TRBV6-2 or TRBV6-3 to TRBJ1-1; possible D gene TRBD1, 6 bases. V was shortened by 5 bases and J by 6 bases, with 10 bases between the two germline ends. The CDR3 sequence is 12 residues long. Germline assignment: CDR1 MNHEY and CDR2 SVGEGT. This CDR3 reads CASSPRTAEAFF. The DNA for the CDR3 is TGTGCCAGCAGTCCGCGGACAGCTGAAGCTTTCTTT.

As concerns this clone: One end of the junction does not line up with germline, which may come from a read error. This rearrangement joins TRBV30 to TRBJ2-7; 8 nucleotides match TRBD1. Germline V gives CDR1 GTSNPN, CDR2 SVGIG (reference sequence). The CDR3 runs 12 residues. The CDR3 loop is CAWSGGTRDRYF. The CDR3 bases are TGTGCCTGGAGTGGAGGAACCCGGGACAGGTATTTC.

The gene calls are TRBV5-1 and TRBJ2-1, with D possibly TRBD2 on 6 matching bases. This CDR3 is 14 amino acids long. Germline values: CDR1 SGHRS, CDR2 YFSETQ. V lost 0 bases and J 8 bases, leaving 12 bases between the germline ends. CDR3 protein: CASSLGGSGHEQFF. The CDR3 region has the DNA TGCGCCAGCAGCTTGGGCGGTAGCGGCCATGAGCAGTTCTTC.

The CDR3 DNA is TGTGCCAGCAGAAGGACAGGGTCTACGACCGGGGAGCTGTTTTTT. Encoded protein: CASRRTGSTTGELFF. The chain couples TRBV2 to TRBJ2-2; the match to TRBD1 covers 8 bases. The germline V gene encodes CDR1 SNHLY and CDR2 FYNNEI. V lost 6 bases and J lost 5; bases outside the gene matches: 8. This CDR3 has 15 amino acids.

J is TRBJ1-2 and V is TRBV27; 7 bases agree with TRBD1. Germline CDR1 reads MNHEY; CDR2 reads SMNVEV (reference sequence). V shed 6 bases and J 7 bases; nucleotides not matched to a gene: 11. This CDR3 contains 14 residues. CDR3 sequence: CASSRAWDSPGYTF. CDR3 DNA sequence: TGTGCCAGCAGCCGAGCCTGGGACAGCCCTGGCTACACCTTC.

The chain uses TRBV6-5 and TRBJ1-1, with D perhaps TRBD1 (6 bases). The CDR3 runs to 15 residues. Germline V gives CDR1 MNHEY, CDR2 SVGAGI. Deletions cut 7 bases from V and 1 base from J, with 16 bases between. The CDR3 nucleotides are TGTGCCAGCACCTCCCCTAGGACAGCGAACACTGAAGCTTTCTTT. Its translation is CASTSPRTANTEAFF.